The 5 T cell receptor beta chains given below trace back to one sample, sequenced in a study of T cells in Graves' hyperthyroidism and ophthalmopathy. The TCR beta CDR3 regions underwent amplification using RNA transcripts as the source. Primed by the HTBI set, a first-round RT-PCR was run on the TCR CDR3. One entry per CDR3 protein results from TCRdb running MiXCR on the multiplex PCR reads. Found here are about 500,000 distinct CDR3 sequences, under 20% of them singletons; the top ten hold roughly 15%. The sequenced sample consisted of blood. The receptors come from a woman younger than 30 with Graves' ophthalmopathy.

For the CDR3, the DNA is TGTGCCAGTAGTATCGTGACTACGGGCACAGATACGCAGTATTTT. As protein: CASSIVTTGTDTQYF. The J gene is TRBJ2-3, the V gene TRBV19, with D perhaps TRBD2 (5 bases). The CDR3 is made up of 15 amino acids. Looked up from germline, CDR1 is LNHDA and CDR2 is SQIVND (reference sequence). The ends were cut back, 3 bases at V and 1 base at J, with 11 bases in the middle.

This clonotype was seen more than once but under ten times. CDR3 sequence reads: CATSRVLGTGNEKLFF. The DNA of the CDR3 is TGTGCCACCAGCAGAGTATTAGGGACAGGGAATGAAAAACTGTTTTTT. V and J are TRBV15 and TRBJ1-4, with TRBD1 matching 9 bases. Germline V lookup: CDR1 LNHNV, CDR2 YYDKDF (reference sequence). The V gene end was trimmed by 1 base and the J gene end by 5 bases; junction bases not matched to a gene: 5. CDR3 length: 16 residues.

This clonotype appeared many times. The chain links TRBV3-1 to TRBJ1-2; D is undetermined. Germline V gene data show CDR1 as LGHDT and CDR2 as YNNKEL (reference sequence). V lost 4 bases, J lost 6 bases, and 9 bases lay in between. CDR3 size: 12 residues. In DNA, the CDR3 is TGTGCCAGCAGCCGCCTATCGGATGGCTACACCTTC. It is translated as CASSRLSDGYTF.

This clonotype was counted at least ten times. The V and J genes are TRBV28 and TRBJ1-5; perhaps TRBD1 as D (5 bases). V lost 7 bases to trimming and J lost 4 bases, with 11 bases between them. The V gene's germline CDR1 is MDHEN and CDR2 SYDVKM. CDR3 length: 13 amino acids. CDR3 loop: CASTAGSNQPQHF. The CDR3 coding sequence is TGTGCCAGCACGGCAGGGAGTAATCAGCCCCAGCATTTT. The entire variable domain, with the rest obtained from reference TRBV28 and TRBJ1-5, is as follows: DVKVTQSSRYLVKRTGEKVFLECVQDMDHENMFWYRQDPGLGLRLIYFSYDVKMKEKGDIPEGYSVSREKKERFSLILESASTNQTSMYLCASTAGSNQPQHFGDGTRLSIL.

The CDR3 bases are TGTGCCAGCAGCTTAGGCGGGTACTCTGGGGCCAACGTCCTGACTTTC. Translation gives CASSLGGYSGANVLTF. The chain couples TRBV7-8 to TRBJ2-6; D is possibly TRBD2 (5 bases). Germline V gene lookup returns CDR1 SGHVS and CDR2 FQNEAQ. Trimming pared 1 base from V and 0 bases from J, leaving 7 bases between. CDR3 size: 16 residues.